Each of the 20 T cell receptor beta chains below was sequenced from the same sample in a study of blood T cell repertoires in COVID-19. TCRdb keeps only in-frame clones here, not all; method: immunoSEQ multiplex PCR. The table lists fewer than 350,000 clones, approximately 89% of them singletons. Source material: peripheral blood. Receptors were obtained from a woman aged 25 to 39 with COVID-19, enrolled during active disease.

The CDR3 DNA is TGTGCCAGCAGCGTAGGGCAGTCTCGGGTTTATGGCTACACCTTC. This gives the protein CASSVGQSRVYGYTF. This rearrangement joins TRBV9 to TRBJ1-2, with D unclear. Germline values: CDR1 SGDLS, CDR2 YYNGEE. V lost 0 bases to trimming and J lost 5 bases, with 14 bases between them. The CDR3 spans 15 residues.

The chain is built from TRBV7-2 and TRBJ2-1; 7 bases line up with TRBD2. CDR3 length: 12 residues. The ends lost 5 bases at V and 12 bases at J; junction bases unmatched: 7. Germline CDR1 and CDR2: SGHTA and FQGNSA. As DNA, the CDR3 is TGTGCCAGCAGCCGGAGCGGGGCGGGGCAGTTCTTC. Protein sequence: CASSRSGAGQFF.

This chain joins TRBV5-5 and TRBJ1-1; TRBD1 might be the D (6 bases). CDR1 is SGHKS, CDR2 YYEKEE, per germline (reference sequence). This CDR3 spans 13 amino acids. V lost 4 bases, J lost 3 bases, and 10 bases lay in between. The DNA for the CDR3 is TGTGCCAGCAGCAAAGGGGGGGACACTGAAGCTTTCTTT. Residues: CASSKGGDTEAFF.

The chain combines TRBV11-2 with TRBJ2-7; TRBD1 matches at 7 bases. The CDR3 runs 13 residues. Germline-derived CDR1 and CDR2 are SGHAT and FQNNGV. V was clipped by 5 bases and J by 6 bases; unmatched bases: 7. Here the CDR3 reads CASSQDREREQYV. CDR3 bases: TGTGCCAGCAGCCAAGACAGGGAACGCGAGCAGTACGTC.

The chain uses TRBV19 and TRBJ1-2; perhaps TRBD1 as D (5 bases). The CDR3 sequence is 18 residues long. Germline loops: CDR1 LNHDA, CDR2 SQIVND (reference sequence). V lost 1 base, J lost 4 bases, and 22 bases lay in between. The CDR3 sequence is CASSIARQGLASPYGYTF. In DNA, the CDR3 is TGTGCCAGTAGTATAGCGAGGCAGGGCTTGGCGAGCCCCTATGGCTACACCTTC. The full variable domain, in which reference TRBV19 and TRBJ1-2 provide the parts outside the CDR3, is DGGITQSPKYLFRKEGQNVTLSCEQNLNHDAMYWYRQDPGQGLRLIYYSQIVNDFQKGDIAEGYSVSREKKESFPLTVTSAQKNPTAFYLCASSIARQGLASPYGYTFGSGTRLTVV.

The chain has TRBV2 and TRBJ1-2, with D unresolved. CDR1 and CDR2 from the germline V gene are SNHLY and FYNNEI. Trimming left V 4 bases short and J 6 bases short, with 12 bases between. The CDR3 totals 13 residues. The CDR3 DNA sequence: TGTGCCAGCAGTGTGGCCAGGAAGGATGGCTACACCTTC. This encodes CASSVARKDGYTF.

The chain recombines TRBV2 with TRBJ1-3; the D gene is possibly TRBD1 (5 bases). The germline V and J ends were trimmed by 8 bases and 2 bases, with 13 bases remaining between them. CDR1 is SNHLY and CDR2 is FYNNEI in the germline V gene. CDR3 size: 14 residues. The CDR3 DNA reads as TGTGCCAGCCGAGCAGGGATGGCTGGAAACACCATATATTTT. Translated: CASRAGMAGNTIYF. The whole variable domain, remainder taken from reference TRBV2 and TRBJ1-3, is EPEVTQTPSHQVTQMGQEVILRCVPISNHLYFYWYRQILGQKVEFLVSFYNNEISEKSEIFDDQFSVERPDGSNFTLKIRSTKLEDSAMYFCASRAGMAGNTIYFGEGSWLTVV.

The V and J genes are TRBV10-3 and TRBJ2-7, with D possibly being TRBD1 (6 bases). V was shortened by 8 bases and J by 1 base, with 18 bases between the two germline ends. There are 15 residues in the CDR3. In germline, CDR1 is ENHRY, CDR2 SYGVKD. CDR3 nucleotide sequence: TGTGCCATCCGTCAGGGGATCATTATTTCCTACGAGCAGTACGTC. This encodes CAIRQGIIISYEQYV.

This clone was counted a few times. The J gene is TRBJ2-7, the V gene TRBV19, with D possibly matching TRBD2 (6 bases). This CDR3 is built from 13 residues. Germline V lookup: CDR1 LNHDA, CDR2 SQIVND (reference sequence). The germline V and J ends were trimmed by 6 bases and 7 bases, with 16 bases remaining between them. The DNA of the CDR3 is TGTGCCAGTAGCACTGGGGGGTTGGGGGAGCAGTACTTC. Amino acid sequence: CASSTGGLGEQYF.

Concerning this clone itself: Other DNA sequences in this sample translate to the same CDR3. This rearrangement joins TRBV2 to TRBJ2-5; TRBD1 matches at 9 bases. The CDR3 is 12 amino acids. Germline assignment: CDR1 SNHLY and CDR2 FYNNEI. The ends lost 6 bases at V and 4 bases at J; junction bases unmatched: 0. The CDR3 DNA reads TGTGCCAGCAGGGGACAGGGAGAGACCCAGTACTTC. This sequence encodes CASRGQGETQYF. Complete variable domain (other parts from reference TRBV2 and TRBJ2-5): EPEVTQTPSHQVTQMGQEVILRCVPISNHLYFYWYRQILGQKVEFLVSFYNNEISEKSEIFDDQFSVERPDGSNFTLKIRSTKLEDSAMYFCASRGQGETQYFGPGTRLLVL.

In its sample, this clone was seen once. J is TRBJ1-5 and V is TRBV7-2, with D perhaps TRBD1 (6 bases). There are 16 residues in the CDR3. CDR1 is SGHTA, CDR2 FQGNSA, per germline. Trimming took 5 bases from V and 2 from J, leaving 16 bases between them. The CDR3 sequence: CASSPTGTSGNQPQHF. The CDR3, as DNA: TGTGCCAGCAGCCCAACTGGGACATCCGGCAATCAGCCCCAGCATTTT.

This sequence joins TRBV27 and TRBJ1-3; D is uncertain. The V end was cut by 6 bases, the J end by 4 bases, with 13 bases between. Germline-derived CDR1 and CDR2 are MNHEY and SMNVEV (reference sequence). This CDR3 has 14 amino acids. The CDR3 DNA follows: TGTGCCAGCAGCCAAGGCTCGGGGGGAAACACCATATATTTT. It yields the protein CASSQGSGGNTIYF.

J is TRBJ1-1 and V is TRBV6-4, with a weak D call TRBD1 (5 bases). V lost 5 bases and J lost 4, with 11 bases in between. This CDR3 contains 13 residues. Germline CDR1 is MRHNA and CDR2 is SNTAGT. CDR3 sequence reads: CASSSRGATEAFF. CDR3 nucleotides: TGTGCCAGCAGTTCTCGTGGGGCCACTGAAGCTTTCTTT.

The V call is TRBV2, the J call TRBJ2-2, with 8 bases fitting TRBD1. Germline CDR1 SNHLY, CDR2 FYNNEI. Germline trimming cut 6 bases from V and 2 bases from J; bases unmatched to any gene: 5. The CDR3 totals 15 residues. The CDR3 sequence is CASRRQGTNTGELFF. Here the CDR3 DNA reads TGTGCCAGCAGACGACAGGGGACCAACACCGGGGAGCTGTTTTTT.

The chain carries TRBV6-4 and TRBJ1-5; maybe TRBD1 (6 bases). The CDR3 is made up of 16 amino acids. Trimming removed 1 base from V and 0 bases from J, with 10 bases in between. The germline V gene encodes CDR1 MRHNA and CDR2 SNTAGT. CDR3 nucleotides: TGTGCCAGCAGTGACTTGGGACACACTAGCAATCAGCCCCAGCATTTT. Translation: CASSDLGHTSNQPQHF.

The chain recombines TRBV3-1 (or the pseudogene TRBV3-2) with TRBJ1-5; TRBD1 might be the D (6 bases). The CDR3 length is 15 residues. V dropped 0 bases and J dropped 5 bases, with 11 bases sitting between them. Germline CDR1 and CDR2: LGHDT and YNNKEL (reference sequence). This chain's CDR3 is CASSQDTGLDQPQHF. DNA for the CDR3: TGTGCCAGCAGCCAAGATACAGGGCTGGATCAGCCCCAGCATTTT.

V and J are TRBV19 and TRBJ1-5; 11 bases are a match to TRBD1. The CDR3 consists of 13 residues. Germline-derived CDR1 and CDR2 are LNHDA and SQIVND (reference sequence). The V segment lost 4 bases and the J segment 7 bases; nucleotides outside the gene matches: 0. The CDR3 sequence: CASSRDRGQPQHF. CDR3 DNA: TGTGCCAGTAGTAGGGACAGGGGGCAGCCCCAGCATTTT.

The chain couples TRBV19 to TRBJ2-5, with D perhaps TRBD1 (6 bases). Germline V gene sequence: CDR1 LNHDA, CDR2 SQIVND (reference sequence). The CDR3 contains 14 residues. Deletions cut 5 bases from V and 2 bases from J, with 12 bases between. Here the CDR3 DNA reads TGTGCCAGTAGTGGACAGCAGGCACAAGAGACCCAGTACTTC. It yields the protein CASSGQQAQETQYF.

The chain is built from TRBV25-1 and TRBJ1-4; D uncertain. The CDR3 is 15 residues long. Germline CDR1 and CDR2: MGHDK and SYGVNS. V dropped 1 base and J dropped 3 bases, with 9 bases sitting between them. The CDR3 region is CASSEFLGSNEKLFF. The CDR3 nucleotides are TGTGCCAGCAGTGAATTCCTGGGCTCTAATGAAAAACTGTTTTTT.

The CDR3 nucleotides are TGTGCCAGCTCACGTGGCCGTACCTACACTGAAGCTTTCTTT. It is translated as CASSRGRTYTEAFF. The rearrangement uses TRBV18 and TRBJ1-1; D not resolved. The germline CDR1 and CDR2 sequences are KGHSH and LQKENI. Trimming took off 4 bases at V and 3 bases at J, with 12 bases between the two ends. The CDR3 runs 14 residues.